A selection of T cell receptor beta chains follows, all from one sample in a study of blood T cells in healthy people across ages. TCRdb reprocessed the 5' RACE reads with MiXCR, giving one entry per CDR3 protein. The sample has hundreds of thousands of distinct CDR3 sequences, about 62% seen once. The sequencing input was blood. The receptors were gathered from a man in his thirties or forties in good health. Each CDR3 is given with its conserved first and last residue. The D gene is left open where the match is weak. A row's size may be missing; if present it is once, few, many or a size class.

abundance	v_gene	j_gene	d_gene	CDR3aa	CDR3nt
NA	TRBV7-2	TRBJ2-1	NA	CASSLAVRLTNEQFF	TGTGCCAGCAGCTTAGCTGTTCGGCTAACCAATGAGCAGTTCTTC
NA	TRBV29-1	TRBJ1-2	NA	CSVEIGGYGYTF	TGCAGCGTTGAGATAGGGGGCTATGGCTACACCTTC
few	TRBV30	TRBJ1-1	NA	CAWMMNTEAFF	TGTGCCTGGATGATGAACACTGAAGCTTTCTTT
once	TRBV28	TRBJ2-7	TRBD1	CASRPTGGPLEQYF	TGTGCCAGCAGACCGACAGGGGGCCCTCTCGAGCAGTACTTC
few	TRBV12-3/TRBV12-4	TRBJ2-7	NA	CASSLVGSLYEQYF	TGTGCCAGCAGTTTAGTTGGCAGCTTATACGAGCAGTACTTC
once	TRBV6-2/TRBV6-3	TRBJ2-1	NA	CASRDRSMGNEQFF	TGTGCCAGCAGAGACAGATCCATGGGCAATGAGCAGTTCTTC
NA	TRBV12-3/TRBV12-4	TRBJ2-4	NA	CASSLGGGVFIQYF	TGTGCCAGCAGTTTAGGAGGGGGTGTCTTCATTCAGTACTTC
NA	TRBV7-2	TRBJ2-3	TRBD2	CANSWTSGGDTQYF	TGTGCCAACAGCTGGACTAGCGGGGGAGATACGCAGTATTTT
NA	TRBV7-2	TRBJ2-5	NA	CASSFDSGYQETQYF	TGTGCCAGCAGCTTTGACAGTGGGTACCAAGAGACCCAGTACTTC
NA	TRBV6-2/TRBV6-3	TRBJ1-3	NA	CASSFFTGASSGNTIYF	TGTGCCAGCAGTTTCTTCACAGGCGCGAGCTCTGGAAACACCATATATTTT
NA	TRBV4-2	TRBJ1-6	NA	CASSRLATNSPLHF	TGTGCCAGCAGCCGTTTAGCTACTAATTCACCCCTCCACTTT
NA	TRBV5-1	TRBJ2-7	TRBD1	CASSQDRDRVHEQYF	TGCGCCAGCAGCCAAGACCGGGACAGGGTCCACGAGCAGTACTTC
NA	TRBV10-3	TRBJ1-4	NA	CASSAAEEEKLFF	TGTGCCAGCAGTGCGGCGGAGGAAGAAAAACTGTTTTTT
NA	TRBV7-9	TRBJ2-7	NA	CASSLNGIPSYEQYF	TGTGCCAGCAGCCTAAACGGGATACCCTCCTACGAGCAGTACTTC
few	TRBV7-2	TRBJ2-3	NA	CASSFFGPDTDTQYF	TGTGCCAGCAGCTTTTTTGGGCCCGACACAGATACGCAGTATTTT
NA	TRBV5-1	TRBJ2-7	NA	CASSEDRLVYEQYF	TGTGCCAGCAGCGAGGACCGTTTGGTCTACGAGCAGTACTTC
NA	TRBV7-2	TRBJ2-3	TRBD2	CASSLAGLAGRTDTQYF	TGTGCCAGCAGCTTAGCGGGACTAGCGGGGCGTACAGATACGCAGTATTTT
NA	TRBV7-2	TRBJ2-7	NA	CASSLVTQGTRRSYEQYF	TGTGCCAGCAGCTTAGTTACACAGGGCACACGTAGGTCCTACGAGCAGTACTTC
NA	TRBV9	TRBJ1-1	NA	CASSVGSGEAFF	TGTGCCAGCAGCGTAGGCTCGGGAGAAGCTTTCTTT
few	TRBV7-9	TRBJ1-5	TRBD1	CASSLEGAGNQPQHF	TGTGCCAGCAGCTTAGAGGGGGCCGGCAATCAGCCCCAGCATTTT
few	TRBV4-1	TRBJ2-2	TRBD2	CASHGTSGENTGELFF	TGCGCCAGCCACGGGACTAGCGGGGAGAACACCGGGGAGCTGTTTTTT
NA	TRBV7-2	TRBJ2-1	TRBD2	CASSPLGGDHNEQFF	TGTGCCAGCAGCCCCTTGGGGGGGGACCACAATGAGCAGTTCTTC
NA	TRBV28	TRBJ2-1	NA	CASRVSSSYNEQFF	TGTGCCAGCAGGGTTAGCAGCTCCTACAATGAGCAGTTCTTC
NA	TRBV10-3	TRBJ2-7	TRBD2	CAISAASGVYEQYF	TGTGCCATCAGTGCGGCTAGCGGGGTCTACGAGCAGTACTTC
once	TRBV5-1	TRBJ2-3	TRBD2	CASSLDLGLAGGPNTQYF	TGCGCCAGCAGCTTGGACTTGGGACTAGCGGGGGGGCCGAATACGCAGTATTTT
few	TRBV20-1	TRBJ2-1	TRBD2	CSARDRGGKWFDEQFF	TGCAGTGCTAGAGATCGGGGGGGCAAGTGGTTCGATGAGCAGTTCTTC
NA	TRBV5-1	TRBJ1-5	TRBD1	CASSLGQGVQPQHF	TGCGCCAGCAGCTTGGGGCAGGGGGTCCAGCCCCAGCATTTT
NA	TRBV9	TRBJ2-1	TRBD1	CASSVQGTGVGNEQFF	TGTGCCAGCAGCGTACAGGGGACAGGGGTTGGCAATGAGCAGTTCTTC
many	TRBV7-2	TRBJ1-1	TRBD1	CASSSRQGSNTEAFF	TGTGCCAGCAGCTCCCGACAGGGCTCCAACACTGAAGCTTTCTTT
NA	TRBV28	TRBJ1-5	NA	CASRPGGSNQPQHF	TGTGCCAGCAGGCCGGGGGGTAGCAATCAGCCCCAGCATTTT
NA	TRBV6-6	TRBJ1-1	TRBD1	CASSSPDRGTEAFF	TGTGCCAGCAGTTCTCCCGACAGGGGCACTGAAGCTTTCTTT
NA	TRBV29-1	TRBJ2-1	NA	CSVGTNAGNEQFF	TGCAGCGTTGGGACCAACGCTGGGAATGAGCAGTTCTTC
few	TRBV29-1	TRBJ2-1	TRBD1	CSVSGGNYNEQFF	TGCAGCGTTTCAGGGGGCAATTACAATGAGCAGTTCTTC
NA	TRBV12-3/TRBV12-4	TRBJ2-3	TRBD2	CASSPRAGGTSTDTQYF	TGTGCCAGCAGCCCCCGGGCGGGGGGGACTAGCACAGATACGCAGTATTTT
NA	TRBV27	TRBJ2-1	TRBD1	CASTTGTGQGYNEQFF	TGTGCCAGCACCACAGGTACGGGACAGGGATACAATGAGCAGTTCTTC
NA	TRBV4-2	TRBJ1-5	TRBD1	CASSQDDRVPNQPQHF	TGTGCCAGCAGCCAGGATGACAGGGTCCCCAATCAGCCCCAGCATTTT
NA	TRBV20-1	TRBJ1-6	TRBD1	CSASPGQGGSYNSPLHF	TGCAGTGCTAGCCCCGGACAGGGAGGTTCCTATAATTCACCCCTCCACTTT
many	TRBV25-1	TRBJ1-2	TRBD1	CASSDNVGGQTYGYTF	TGTGCCAGCAGTGACAACGTAGGGGGCCAGACCTATGGCTACACCTTC
few	TRBV7-2	TRBJ2-5	TRBD2	CASSLLLAGGQETQYF	TGTGCCAGCAGCTTACTACTAGCGGGGGGGCAAGAGACCCAGTACTTC
NA	TRBV20-1	TRBJ2-2	TRBD2	CSALRPGLASAGELFF	TGCAGTGCCCTGAGACCGGGACTAGCCTCAGCCGGGGAGCTGTTTTTT
NA	TRBV5-1	TRBJ1-2	NA	CASSLQGSSYGYTF	TGCGCCAGCAGCTTGCAAGGGTCTAGCTATGGCTACACCTTC